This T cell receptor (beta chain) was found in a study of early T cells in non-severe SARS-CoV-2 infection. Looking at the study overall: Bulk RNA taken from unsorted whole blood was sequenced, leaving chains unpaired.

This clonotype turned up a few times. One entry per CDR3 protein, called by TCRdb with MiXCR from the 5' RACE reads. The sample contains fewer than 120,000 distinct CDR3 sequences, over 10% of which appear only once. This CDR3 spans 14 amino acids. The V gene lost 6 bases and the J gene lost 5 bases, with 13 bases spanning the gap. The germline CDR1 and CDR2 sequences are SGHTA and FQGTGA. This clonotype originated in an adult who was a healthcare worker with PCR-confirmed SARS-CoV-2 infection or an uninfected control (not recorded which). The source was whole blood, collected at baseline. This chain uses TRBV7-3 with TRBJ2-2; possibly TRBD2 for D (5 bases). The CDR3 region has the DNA TGTGCCAGCAGAATAACCCCGGGAACCGGGGAGCTGTTTTTT. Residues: CASRITPGTGELFF.